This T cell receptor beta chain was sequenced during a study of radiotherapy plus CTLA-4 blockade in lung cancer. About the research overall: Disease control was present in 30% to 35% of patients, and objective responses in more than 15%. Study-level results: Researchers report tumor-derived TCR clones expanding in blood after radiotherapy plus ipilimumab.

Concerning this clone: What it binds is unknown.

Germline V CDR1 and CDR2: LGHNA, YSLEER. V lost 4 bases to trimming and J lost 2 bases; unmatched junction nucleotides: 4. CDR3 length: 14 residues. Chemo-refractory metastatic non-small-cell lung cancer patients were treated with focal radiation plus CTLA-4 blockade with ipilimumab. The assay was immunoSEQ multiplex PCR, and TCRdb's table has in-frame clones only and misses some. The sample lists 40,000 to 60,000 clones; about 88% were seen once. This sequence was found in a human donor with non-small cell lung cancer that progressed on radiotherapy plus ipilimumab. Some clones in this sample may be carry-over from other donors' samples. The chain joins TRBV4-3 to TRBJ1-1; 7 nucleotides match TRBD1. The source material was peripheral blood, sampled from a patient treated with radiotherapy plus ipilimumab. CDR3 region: CASSPGQKNTEAFF. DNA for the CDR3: TGCGCCAGCAGCCCGGGACAGAAAAACACTGAAGCTTTCTTT.